Below are 2 T cell receptor beta chains sequenced from a single sample in a study of blood T cell repertoires in COVID-19. The protocol was immunoSEQ multiplex PCR, while the TCRdb copy is restricted to in-frame clones and leaves out a portion. There are about 140,000 clones in the sample; about 87% occur only once, and over 2% lies in the top ten. Sequences were obtained from peripheral blood. Every receptor here comes from a middle-aged man with active COVID-19.

This clone has a single count. This rearrangement joins TRBV28 to TRBJ2-4; 7 positions match TRBD2. The ends lost 5 bases at V and 11 bases at J; junction bases unmatched: 3. Germline loops: CDR1 MDHEN, CDR2 SYDVKM. CDR3 length equals 11 residues. CDR3 sequence reads: CASSLRGVQYF. CDR3 DNA: TGTGCCAGCAGTCTCCGGGGGGTTCAGTACTTC.

This rearrangement joins TRBV12-5 to TRBJ2-5; no clear D gene. This CDR3 is built from 13 residues. Trimming left V 2 bases short and J 5 bases short, with 9 bases between. Germline V gene lookup returns CDR1 LGHNT and CDR2 FRNRAP. The CDR3 bases are TGTGCTAGTGGTTTGCCAAATGGCGAGACCCAGTACTTC. This sequence encodes CASGLPNGETQYF.